The clone carrying this T cell receptor (beta chain) was observed a few times. The entry originates in a study of T-cell reconstitution after alpha-beta-depleted transplantation in children. Trimming shortened V by 1 base and J by 2 bases, and 7 bases separated the two germline ends. The CDR3 is 14 residues long. CDR1 SGHAT and CDR2 FQNNGV come from the germline V gene. Unique molecular identifiers were incorporated during preparation of the TCRbeta library. TCRdb reprocessed the PCR reads with MiXCR, giving one entry per CDR3 protein. The sample has some 500,000 distinct CDR3 sequences, 18% seen once.

The V call is TRBV11-2, the J call TRBJ2-3; TRBD2 is a possible D gene (5 bases). The sample was PBMCs from the stem cell graft donor, taken from the stem cell graft. This TCR was recovered from a human donor who donated a stem cell graft to a child with acute lymphoblastic leukemia. The CDR3 loop is CASSLASPTDTQYF. The CDR3 DNA reads as TGTGCCAGCAGCTTAGCTAGCCCCACAGATACGCAGTATTTT.